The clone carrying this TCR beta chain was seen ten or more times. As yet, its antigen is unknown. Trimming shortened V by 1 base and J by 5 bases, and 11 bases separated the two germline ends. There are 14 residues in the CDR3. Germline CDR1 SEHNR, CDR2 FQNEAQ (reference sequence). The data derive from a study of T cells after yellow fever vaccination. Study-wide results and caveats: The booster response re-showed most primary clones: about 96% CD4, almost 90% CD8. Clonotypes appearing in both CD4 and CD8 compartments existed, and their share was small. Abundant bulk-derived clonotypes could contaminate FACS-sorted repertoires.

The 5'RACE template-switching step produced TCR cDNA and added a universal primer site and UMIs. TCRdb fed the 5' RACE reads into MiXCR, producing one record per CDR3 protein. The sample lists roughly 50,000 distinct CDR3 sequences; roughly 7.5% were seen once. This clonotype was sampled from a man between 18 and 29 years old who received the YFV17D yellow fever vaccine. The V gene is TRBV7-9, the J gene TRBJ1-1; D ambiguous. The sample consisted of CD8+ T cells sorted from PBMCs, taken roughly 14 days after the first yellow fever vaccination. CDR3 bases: TGTGCCAGCAGCTTAGGGACCCGGGGAACTGAAGCTTTCTTT. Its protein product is CASSLGTRGTEAFF. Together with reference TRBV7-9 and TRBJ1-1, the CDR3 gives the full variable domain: DTGVSQNPRHKITKRGQNVTFRCDPISEHNRLYWYRQTLGQGPEFLTYFQNEAQLEKSRLLSDRFSAERPKGSFSTLEIQRTEQGDSAMYLCASSLGTRGTEAFFGQGTRLTVV.